Each of the 27 T cell receptor beta chains below was sequenced from the same sample in a study of cytomegalovirus exposure and HLA in healthy donors. Primers: 60 Vbeta forward and 13 Jbeta reverse. Assay used: immunoSEQ multiplex PCR; TCRdb lists only in-frame clones, some missing. In the table there are about 170,000 clones, about 69% of which are singletons. Sequencing was performed on PBMCs. All receptors derive from a human donor in good health.

The table lists this clone with a few counts. The chain employs TRBV5-1 and TRBJ2-3; 8 bases line up with TRBD1. The CDR3 totals 15 residues. Germline trimming cut 4 bases from V and 0 bases from J; bases unmatched to any gene: 4. In germline, CDR1 is SGHRS, CDR2 YFSETQ. The CDR3 sequence: CASSQRTGSTDTQYF. As DNA, the CDR3 is TGCGCCAGCAGCCAACGGACAGGGAGCACAGATACGCAGTATTTT.

The chain recombines TRBV2 with TRBJ2-5, with 8 bases lining up with TRBD2. CDR1 is SNHLY and CDR2 is FYNNEI in the germline V gene. This CDR3 contains 15 residues. V trimming: 3 bases; J trimming: 7 bases; junction bases outside the gene matches: 10. The CDR3 loop is CASSEGGGPGRTQYF. CDR3 in DNA: TGTGCCAGCAGTGAGGGCGGGGGGCCTGGAAGGACCCAGTACTTC.

The genes are TRBV11-3 and TRBJ2-3; weak D call: TRBD1 (8 bases). CDR3 length equals 19 residues. Trimming took off 1 base at V and 1 base at J, with 21 bases between the two ends. Germline-derived CDR1 and CDR2 are SGHNT and YENEEA. The CDR3 protein is CASSLVGLQGAGGTDTQYF. The CDR3 coding sequence is TGTGCCAGCAGCTTAGTAGGACTTCAGGGGGCGGGGGGCACAGATACGCAGTATTTT.

This clone was picked up one time. The chain uses TRBV9 and TRBJ2-7; 7 nucleotides align to TRBD1. The CDR3 loop spans 14 amino acids. V shed 2 bases and J 6 bases; nucleotides not matched to a gene: 8. Germline loops: CDR1 SGDLS, CDR2 YYNGEE. The CDR3 loop reads CASSVDRTYGEQYF. The CDR3 coding sequence is TGTGCCAGCAGCGTGGACAGGACCTACGGCGAGCAGTACTTC.

This chain joins TRBV28 and TRBJ2-2, with D tentatively TRBD2 (5 bases). The CDR3 is made up of 15 amino acids. Trimming left V 4 bases short and J 7 bases short, with 16 bases between. CDR1 is MDHEN and CDR2 is SYDVKM in the germline V gene. CDR3 region: CASSSPGEGSGELFF. The CDR3, as DNA: TGTGCCAGCAGTTCCCCCGGGGAAGGGAGCGGGGAGCTGTTTTTT.

This sequence joins TRBV13 and TRBJ1-1, with a possible D match to TRBD1 (5 bases). The CDR3 sequence is 15 residues long. The germline CDR1 and CDR2 sequences are PRHDT and FYEKMQ (reference sequence). Trimming removed 5 bases from V and 0 bases from J, with 13 bases in between. The CDR3 DNA reads TGTGCCAGCAGCCGTCCGGAGGGGCTGAACACTGAAGCTTTCTTT. This sequence encodes CASSRPEGLNTEAFF.

Here the CDR3 DNA reads TGCGCCAGCAGCCAAGAGACGGCGGGGGGCGAGCAGTACTTC. Residues: CASSQETAGGEQYF. The chain couples TRBV4-1 to TRBJ2-7; the match to TRBD2 covers 8 bases. J lost 6 bases, V lost 0 bases, and 4 bases had no gene match. This CDR3 comprises 14 residues. Germline CDR1 is MGHRA and CDR2 is YSYEKL.

The sample holds a few counts of this clone. The V gene is TRBV19, the J gene TRBJ1-6; D is unclear. This CDR3 spans 14 amino acids. Germline assignment: CDR1 LNHDA and CDR2 SQIVND (reference sequence). V lost 6 bases and J 7 bases, leaving 13 bases between the germline ends. The DNA of the CDR3 is TGTGCCAGTAGACCCAGGTCACAAAATTCACCCCTCCACTTT. The encoded protein is CASRPRSQNSPLHF.

The chain links TRBV5-1 to TRBJ2-5, with 11 bases aligning to TRBD1. CDR3 size: 19 residues. With 4 bases clipped from V and 0 bases from J, the junction kept 14 bases outside the gene matches. Germline V CDR1 and CDR2: SGHRS, YFSETQ. The CDR3 is CASSLPSGTGGPYQETQYF. The CDR3 DNA reads as TGCGCCAGCAGCCTACCCTCCGGGACAGGGGGTCCCTACCAAGAGACCCAGTACTTC.

The rearrangement joins TRBV4-3 to TRBJ2-7, with D tentatively TRBD2 (6 bases). Germline CDR1 is LGHNA and CDR2 is YSLEER. This CDR3 comprises 16 residues. V was pared by 3 bases and J by 4 bases, with 19 bases between. As DNA, the CDR3 is TGCGCCAGCAGCCAGGGCGGGGCAGGGAGTAGGTACGAGCAGTACTTC. Protein sequence: CASSQGGAGSRYEQYF.

The chain carries TRBV30 and TRBJ1-2, with 8 bases matching TRBD1. This CDR3 is built from 12 residues. Germline V gives CDR1 GTSNPN, CDR2 SVGIG (reference sequence). V trimming: 4 bases; J trimming: 4 bases; junction bases outside the gene matches: 2. The CDR3 sequence is CAWTGQGYGYTF. The CDR3 DNA follows: TGTGCCTGGACCGGACAGGGCTATGGCTACACCTTC.

The chain has TRBV19 and TRBJ1-1; D gene uncertain. V was clipped by 3 bases and J by 4 bases, with 12 bases between them. The germline gives CDR1 LNHDA, CDR2 SQIVND (reference sequence). There are 14 residues in the CDR3. CDR3 coding DNA: TGTGCCAGTAGTATGTCGAGAACGGGCACTGAAGCTTTCTTT. It translates to CASSMSRTGTEAFF.

Written as DNA, the CDR3 is TGTGCGCTAAACAGGGAAGAGACAGATACGCAGTATTTT. Its translation: CALNREETDTQYF. The chain joins TRBV30 to TRBJ2-3; perhaps TRBD1 as D (6 bases). Germline loops: CDR1 GTSNPN, CDR2 SVGIG (reference sequence). This CDR3 has 13 residues.

To note about this clone: The conserved phenylalanine or tryptophan is not found at the CDR3 terminus, so this likely reflects a read error. The CDR3 DNA is TGTGCCAGCAGTTCGACGGGGACTGAAGCTTTCCTT. It encodes CASSSTGTEAFL. The chain links TRBV6-5 to TRBJ1-1; D remains unclear. This CDR3 contains 12 residues. Germline loops: CDR1 MNHEY, CDR2 SVGAGI. V gave up 4 bases and J gave up 5 bases, with 8 bases separating them.

This clone was counted a few times. This sequence joins TRBV2 and TRBJ2-5; the D gene is possibly TRBD2 (5 bases). CDR3 length equals 14 residues. In germline, CDR1 is SNHLY, CDR2 FYNNEI. Between the trimmed V and J ends, which lost 6 bases and 3 bases, there was a span of 14 bases. CDR3 sequence reads: CASSARTHKETQYF. The CDR3 DNA sequence: TGTGCCAGCAGCGCGAGGACTCATAAAGAGACCCAGTACTTC. The full variable domain, completed using reference TRBV2 and TRBJ2-5, is EPEVTQTPSHQVTQMGQEVILRCVPISNHLYFYWYRQILGQKVEFLVSFYNNEISEKSEIFDDQFSVERPDGSNFTLKIRSTKLEDSAMYFCASSARTHKETQYFGPGTRLLVL.

This chain uses TRBV6-1 with TRBJ2-3, with 8 bases lining up with TRBD2. The germline V gene encodes CDR1 MNHNS and CDR2 SASEGT. The CDR3 loop spans 15 amino acids. Germline trimming cut 2 bases from V and 8 bases from J; bases unmatched to any gene: 9. This CDR3 reads CASSERMTSAVTQYF. The CDR3 nucleotides read TGTGCCAGCAGTGAACGAATGACTAGCGCTGTTACGCAGTATTTT.

The gene calls are TRBV7-2 and TRBJ1-1, with TRBD1 identical over 10 bases. The V gene end was trimmed by 7 bases and the J gene end by 4 bases; junction bases not matched to a gene: 6. There are 14 residues in the CDR3. The germline V gene has CDR1 SGHTA and CDR2 FQGNSA. The CDR3 spells CASKTGGSATEAFF. CDR3 in DNA: TGTGCCAGCAAGACAGGGGGCTCGGCCACTGAAGCTTTCTTT.

To note about this clone: At one end the junction does not follow the germline gene, possibly because of a read error. The chain uses TRBV7-6 and TRBJ2-3; 9 nucleotides agree with TRBD2. The CDR3 consists of 15 residues. CDR1 is SGHVS, CDR2 FNYEAQ, per germline. DNA of the CDR3: TGTGCTAGCAGCCGGACTAGCGACTTGACAGATACGCAGTATTTT. This gives the protein CASSRTSDLTDTQYF.

In its sample, this clone was seen a few times. The rearrangement links TRBV7-8 to TRBJ1-1, with D maybe TRBD1 (6 bases). The CDR3 has 15 residues. V was shortened by 6 bases and J by 0 bases, with 14 bases between the two germline ends. CDR1 is SGHVS and CDR2 is FQNEAQ in the germline V gene. The CDR3 region is CASSPEWGLNTEAFF. The DNA for the CDR3 is TGTGCCAGCAGTCCTGAGTGGGGGCTGAACACTGAAGCTTTCTTT.

The chain employs TRBV5-6 and TRBJ2-1; D gene uncertain. Germline-derived CDR1 and CDR2 are SGHDT and YYEEEE. Trimming shortened V by 0 bases and J by 6 bases, and 10 bases separated the two germline ends. The CDR3 consists of 14 residues. The CDR3 here is CASSLALGINEQFF. CDR3 coding DNA: TGTGCCAGCAGCTTGGCCCTAGGCATCAATGAGCAGTTCTTC.

V gene TRBV2 combines with J gene TRBJ1-2; D is possibly TRBD1 (5 bases). From germline, CDR1 is SNHLY and CDR2 FYNNEI. Trimming took off 5 bases at V and 1 base at J, with 11 bases between the two ends. CDR3 size: 14 residues. The CDR3 sequence: CASSYRGDNYGYTF. The CDR3, as DNA: TGTGCCAGCAGTTATCGGGGGGATAACTATGGCTACACCTTC.

The genes are TRBV7-8 and TRBJ1-6, with a tentative D call TRBD1 (5 bases). Trimming stripped 4 bases from V and 4 bases from J, with 8 bases between. Germline CDR1 SGHVS, CDR2 FQNEAQ. CDR3 length equals 14 residues. CDR3 sequence (DNA): TGTGCCAGCAGCTCAGGGAAGTATAATTCACCCCTCCACTTT. Amino acids: CASSSGKYNSPLHF.

J is TRBJ1-6 and V is TRBV5-6; TRBD1 might be the D (6 bases). Per germline, CDR1 SGHDT and CDR2 YYEEEE. This CDR3 region has 15 residues. V shed 2 bases and J shed 9 bases, with 15 bases lying between them. CDR3 in amino acids: CASSFGQTRGSPLHF. In DNA, the CDR3 is TGTGCCAGCAGCTTTGGACAGACCCGTGGTTCACCCCTCCACTTT. Full variable domain (missing parts from reference TRBV5-6 and TRBJ1-6): DAGVTQSPTHLIKTRGQQVTLRCSPKSGHDTVSWYQQALGQGPQFIFQYYEEEERQRGNFPDRFSGHQFPNYSSELNVNALLLGDSALYLCASSFGQTRGSPLHFGNGTRLTVT.

This rearrangement joins TRBV19 to TRBJ1-6; D not certain. Trimming cost V 4 bases and J 0 bases, with 7 bases left between them. Germline V gene sequence: CDR1 LNHDA, CDR2 SQIVND (reference sequence). The length of the CDR3 is 15 residues. The CDR3, as DNA: TGTGCCAGTAGTAGCCGGTTCTCCTATAATTCACCCCTCCACTTT. Protein sequence: CASSSRFSYNSPLHF.

The chain has TRBV10-1 and TRBJ2-1; 13 nucleotides line up with TRBD2. After removal of 7 bases from V and 5 bases from J, the junction contained 5 bases not matched to a gene. The CDR3 contains 15 residues. Germline CDR1 WNHNN, CDR2 SYGVQD (reference sequence). The CDR3 sequence is CASTPGTSGDNEQFF. The CDR3 DNA reads as TGCGCCAGCACCCCAGGGACTAGCGGGGACAATGAGCAGTTCTTC.

This clone was found a few times. The gene calls are TRBV7-9 and TRBJ1-1; 8 positions agree with TRBD1. The CDR3 length is 17 residues. Germline values: CDR1 SEHNR, CDR2 FQNEAQ (reference sequence). Germline trimming cut 5 bases from V and 0 bases from J; bases unmatched to any gene: 11. The CDR3 bases are TGTGCCAGCAGCCCGCTTTGGACAGGGTTGATGAACACTGAAGCTTTCTTT. This sequence encodes CASSPLWTGLMNTEAFF.

This rearrangement joins TRBV25-1 to TRBJ2-4, with 7 bases matching TRBD2. The CDR3 has 15 amino acids. The germline V gene encodes CDR1 MGHDK and CDR2 SYGVNS. Germline trimming cut 3 bases from V and 5 bases from J; bases unmatched to any gene: 7. The chain's CDR3 is CASSDGRMMENIQYF. The CDR3 bases are TGTGCCAGCAGTGACGGGAGGATGATGGAAAACATTCAGTACTTC.